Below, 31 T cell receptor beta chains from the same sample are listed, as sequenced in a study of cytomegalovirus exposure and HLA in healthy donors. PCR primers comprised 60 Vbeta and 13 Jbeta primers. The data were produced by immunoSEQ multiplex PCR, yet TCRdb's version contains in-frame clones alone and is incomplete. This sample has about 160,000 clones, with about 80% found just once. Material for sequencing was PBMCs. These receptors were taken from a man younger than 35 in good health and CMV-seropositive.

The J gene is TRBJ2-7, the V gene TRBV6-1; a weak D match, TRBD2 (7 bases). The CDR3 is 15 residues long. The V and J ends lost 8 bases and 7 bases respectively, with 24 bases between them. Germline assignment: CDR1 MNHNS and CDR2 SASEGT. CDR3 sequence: CASQGGAGSPWEQYF. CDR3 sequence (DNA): TGTGCCAGCCAAGGGGGAGCGGGATCCCCCTGGGAGCAGTACTTC.

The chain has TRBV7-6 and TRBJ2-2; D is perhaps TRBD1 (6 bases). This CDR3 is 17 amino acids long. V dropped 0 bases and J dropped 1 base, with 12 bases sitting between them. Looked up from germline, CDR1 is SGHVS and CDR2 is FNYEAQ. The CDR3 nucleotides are TGTGCCAGCAGCTTAGCGGTACAGGGCCGGAACACCGGGGAGCTGTTTTTT. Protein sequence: CASSLAVQGRNTGELFF.

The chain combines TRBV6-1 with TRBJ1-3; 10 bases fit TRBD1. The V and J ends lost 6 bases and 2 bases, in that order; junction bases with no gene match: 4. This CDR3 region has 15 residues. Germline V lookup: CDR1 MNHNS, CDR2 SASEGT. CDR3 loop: CASRPGTGAGNTIYF. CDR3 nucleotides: TGTGCCAGCAGACCCGGGACAGGGGCTGGAAACACCATATATTTT.

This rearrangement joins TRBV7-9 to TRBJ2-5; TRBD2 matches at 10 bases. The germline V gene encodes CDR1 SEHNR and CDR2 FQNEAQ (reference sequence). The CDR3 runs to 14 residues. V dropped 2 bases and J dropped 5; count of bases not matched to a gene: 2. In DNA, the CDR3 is TGTGCCAGCAGCTTAACTAGCGGGACGGAGACCCAGTACTTC. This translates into CASSLTSGTETQYF.

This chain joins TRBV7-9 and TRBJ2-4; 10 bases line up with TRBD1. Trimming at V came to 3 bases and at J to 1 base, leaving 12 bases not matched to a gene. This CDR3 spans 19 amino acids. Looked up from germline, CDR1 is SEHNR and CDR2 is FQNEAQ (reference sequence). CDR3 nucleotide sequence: TGTGCCAGCAGCTTCCGGGACAGGGGTTCCGAGAGGGCCAAAAACATTCAGTACTTC. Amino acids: CASSFRDRGSERAKNIQYF.

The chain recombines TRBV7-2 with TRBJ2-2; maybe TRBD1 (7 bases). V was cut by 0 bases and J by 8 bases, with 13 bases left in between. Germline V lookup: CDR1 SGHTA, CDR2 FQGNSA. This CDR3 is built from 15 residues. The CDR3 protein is CASSLATRGEGELFF. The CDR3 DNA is TGTGCCAGCAGCTTAGCAACCAGGGGGGAAGGGGAGCTGTTTTTT.

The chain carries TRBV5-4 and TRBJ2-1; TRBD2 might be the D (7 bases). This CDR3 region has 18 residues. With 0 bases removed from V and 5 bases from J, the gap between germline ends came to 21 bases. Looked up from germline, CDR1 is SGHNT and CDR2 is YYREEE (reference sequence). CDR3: CASSLAYGGGPGNNEQFF. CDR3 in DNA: TGTGCCAGCAGCTTGGCCTATGGGGGGGGCCCCGGGAACAATGAGCAGTTCTTC.

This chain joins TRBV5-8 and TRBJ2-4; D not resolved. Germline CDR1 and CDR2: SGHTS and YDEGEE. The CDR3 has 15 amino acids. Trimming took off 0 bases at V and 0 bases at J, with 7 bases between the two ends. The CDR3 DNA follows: TGTGCCAGCAGCTTGGCCAGTTTAGCCAAAAACATTCAGTACTTC. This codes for CASSLASLAKNIQYF. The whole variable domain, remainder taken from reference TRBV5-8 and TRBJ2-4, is EAGVTQSPTHLIKTRGQQATLRCSPISGHTSVYWYQQALGLGLQFLLWYDEGEERNRGNFPPRFSGRQFPNYSSELNVNALELEDSALYLCASSLASLAKNIQYFGAGTRLSVL.

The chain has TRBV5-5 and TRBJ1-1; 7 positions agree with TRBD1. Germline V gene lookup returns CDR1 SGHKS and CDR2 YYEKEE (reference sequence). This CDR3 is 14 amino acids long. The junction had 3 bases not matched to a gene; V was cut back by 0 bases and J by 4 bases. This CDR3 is CASSLDRGGTEAFF. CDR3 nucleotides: TGTGCCAGCAGCTTGGACAGGGGAGGCACTGAAGCTTTCTTT.

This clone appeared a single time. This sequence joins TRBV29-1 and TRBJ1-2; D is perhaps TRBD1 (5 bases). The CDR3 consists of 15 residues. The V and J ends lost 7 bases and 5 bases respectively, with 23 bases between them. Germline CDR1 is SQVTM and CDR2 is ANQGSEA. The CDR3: CSARRGTPRGYGYTF. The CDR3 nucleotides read TGCAGCGCTCGACGCGGGACGCCGCGGGGGTATGGCTACACCTTC.

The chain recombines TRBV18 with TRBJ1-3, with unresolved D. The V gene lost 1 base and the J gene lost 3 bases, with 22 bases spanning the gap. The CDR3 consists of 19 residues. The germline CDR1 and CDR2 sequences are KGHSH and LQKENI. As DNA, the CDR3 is TGTGCCAGCTCACCACGAAGCGGGGTGAGGCTTCAGTATGGAAACACCATATATTTT. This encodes CASSPRSGVRLQYGNTIYF. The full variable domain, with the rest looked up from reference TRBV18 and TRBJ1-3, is NAGVMQNPRHLVRRRGQEARLRCSPMKGHSHVYWYRQLPEEGLKFMVYLQKENIIDESGMPKERFSAEFPKEGPSILRIQQVVRGDSAAYFCASSPRSGVRLQYGNTIYFGEGSWLTVV.

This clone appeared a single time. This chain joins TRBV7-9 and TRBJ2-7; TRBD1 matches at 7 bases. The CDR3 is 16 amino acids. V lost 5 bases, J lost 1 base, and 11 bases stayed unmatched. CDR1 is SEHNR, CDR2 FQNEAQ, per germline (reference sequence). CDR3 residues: CASSHPTGQMSYEQYF. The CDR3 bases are TGTGCCAGCAGCCACCCTACGGGACAGATGTCCTACGAGCAGTACTTC. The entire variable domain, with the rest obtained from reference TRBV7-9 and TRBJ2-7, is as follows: DTGVSQNPRHKITKRGQNVTFRCDPISEHNRLYWYRQTLGQGPEFLTYFQNEAQLEKSRLLSDRFSAERPKGSFSTLEIQRTEQGDSAMYLCASSHPTGQMSYEQYFGPGTRLTVT.

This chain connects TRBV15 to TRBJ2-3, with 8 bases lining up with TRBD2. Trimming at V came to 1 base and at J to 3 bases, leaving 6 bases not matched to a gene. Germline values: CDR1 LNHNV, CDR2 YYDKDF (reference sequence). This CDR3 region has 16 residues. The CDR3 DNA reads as TGTGCCACCAGCAGAGGGACTAGCAAACCGACAGATACGCAGTATTTT. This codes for CATSRGTSKPTDTQYF.

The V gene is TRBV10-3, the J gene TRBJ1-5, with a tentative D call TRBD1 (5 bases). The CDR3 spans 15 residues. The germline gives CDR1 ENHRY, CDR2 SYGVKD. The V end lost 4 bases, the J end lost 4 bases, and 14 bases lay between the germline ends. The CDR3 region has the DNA TGTGCCATCAGTGGTTCGACAGCTACAAATCAGCCCCAGCATTTT. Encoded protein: CAISGSTATNQPQHF.

The CDR3 is CAIQGWIYEQYF. The CDR3, as DNA: TGTGCCATCCAGGGGTGGATCTACGAGCAGTACTTC. The rearrangement uses TRBV6-1 and TRBJ2-7, with a weak D call TRBD1 (6 bases). V was pared by 10 bases and J by 3 bases, with 13 bases between. Per germline, CDR1 MNHNS and CDR2 SASEGT. This CDR3 contains 12 residues.

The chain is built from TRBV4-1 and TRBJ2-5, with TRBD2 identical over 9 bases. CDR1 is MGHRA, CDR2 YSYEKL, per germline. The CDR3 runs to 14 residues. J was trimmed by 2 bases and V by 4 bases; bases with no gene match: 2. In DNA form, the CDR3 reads TGCGCCAGCAGCCCGACTAGCGGACAAGAGACCCAGTACTTC. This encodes CASSPTSGQETQYF.

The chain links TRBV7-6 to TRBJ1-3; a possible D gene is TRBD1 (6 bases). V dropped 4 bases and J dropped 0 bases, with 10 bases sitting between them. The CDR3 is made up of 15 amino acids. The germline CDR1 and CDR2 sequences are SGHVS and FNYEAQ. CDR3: CASSSGHNSGNTIYF. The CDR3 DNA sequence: TGTGCCAGCAGCTCGGGACACAACTCTGGAAACACCATATATTTT.

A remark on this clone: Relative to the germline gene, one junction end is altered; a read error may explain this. The CDR3 loop reads CSSSLRAGGVYEQYF. The CDR3 coding sequence is TGTTCCAGCAGCCTTCGGGCGGGAGGCGTCTACGAGCAGTACTTC. The chain links TRBV7-9 to TRBJ2-7; 8 bases fit TRBD2. This CDR3 region has 15 residues. CDR1 is SEHNR, CDR2 FQNEAQ, per germline (reference sequence).

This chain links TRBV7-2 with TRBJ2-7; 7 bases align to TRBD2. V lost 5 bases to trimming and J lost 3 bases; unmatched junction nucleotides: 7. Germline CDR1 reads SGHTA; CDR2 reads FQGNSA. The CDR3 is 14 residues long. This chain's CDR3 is CASSTSGAYYEQYF. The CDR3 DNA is TGTGCCAGCAGCACCAGCGGGGCCTACTACGAGCAGTACTTC.

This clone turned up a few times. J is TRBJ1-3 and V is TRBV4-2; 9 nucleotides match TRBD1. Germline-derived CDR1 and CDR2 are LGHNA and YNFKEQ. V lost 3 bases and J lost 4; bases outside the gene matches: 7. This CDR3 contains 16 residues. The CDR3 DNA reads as TGTGCCAGCAGCCAGGAACAGGGGGCGCGAGGAAACACCATATATTTT. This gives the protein CASSQEQGARGNTIYF.

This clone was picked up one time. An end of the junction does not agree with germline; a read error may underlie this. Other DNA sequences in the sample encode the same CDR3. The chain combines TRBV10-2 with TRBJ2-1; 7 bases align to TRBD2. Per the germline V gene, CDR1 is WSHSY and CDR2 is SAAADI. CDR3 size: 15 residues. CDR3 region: CASSERSGTYNEQFF. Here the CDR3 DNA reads TGTGCCAGCAGTGAGCGGAGCGGGACCTACAATGAGCAGTTCTTC.

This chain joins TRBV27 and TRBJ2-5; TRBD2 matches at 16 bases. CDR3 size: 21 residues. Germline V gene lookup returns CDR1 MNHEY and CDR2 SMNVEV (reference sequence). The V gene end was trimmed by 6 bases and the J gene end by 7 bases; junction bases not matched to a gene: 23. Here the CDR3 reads CASSASGTSGRASGSVGTQYF. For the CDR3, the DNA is TGTGCCAGCAGCGCCTCCGGGACTAGCGGGAGGGCCTCGGGGTCGGTTGGGACCCAGTACTTC.

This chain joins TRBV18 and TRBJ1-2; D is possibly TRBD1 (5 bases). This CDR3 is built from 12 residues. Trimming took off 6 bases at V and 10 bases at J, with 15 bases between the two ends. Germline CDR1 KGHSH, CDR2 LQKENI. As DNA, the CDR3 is TGTGCCAGCTCTCTCACCGACAGCGTCTACACCTTC. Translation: CASSLTDSVYTF.

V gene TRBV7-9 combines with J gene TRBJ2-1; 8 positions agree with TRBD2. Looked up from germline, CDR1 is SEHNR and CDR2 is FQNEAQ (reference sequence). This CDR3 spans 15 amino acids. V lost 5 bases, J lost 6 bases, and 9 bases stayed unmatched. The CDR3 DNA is TGTGCCAGCAGCCTAGAAGGACTAGCCTCCAATGAGCAGTTCTTC. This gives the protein CASSLEGLASNEQFF.

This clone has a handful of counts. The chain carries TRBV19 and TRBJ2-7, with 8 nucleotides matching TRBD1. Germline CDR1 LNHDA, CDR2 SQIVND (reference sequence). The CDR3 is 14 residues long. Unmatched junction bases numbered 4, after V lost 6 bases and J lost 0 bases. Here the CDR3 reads CASSHRGSSYEQYF. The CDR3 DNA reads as TGTGCCAGTAGCCACAGGGGGAGCTCCTACGAGCAGTACTTC. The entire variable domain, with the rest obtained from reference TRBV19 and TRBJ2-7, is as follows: DGGITQSPKYLFRKEGQNVTLSCEQNLNHDAMYWYRQDPGQGLRLIYYSQIVNDFQKGDIAEGYSVSREKKESFPLTVTSAQKNPTAFYLCASSHRGSSYEQYFGPGTRLTVT.

The chain's CDR3 is CASSERGSSYEQYF. DNA of the CDR3: TGTGCCAGCAGTGAACGGGGGTCCAGCTACGAGCAGTACTTC. This chain uses TRBV6-1 with TRBJ2-7, with D perhaps matching TRBD2 (6 bases). Germline V CDR1 and CDR2: MNHNS, SASEGT. V gave up 2 bases and J gave up 3 bases, with 11 bases separating them. The CDR3 length is 14 residues.

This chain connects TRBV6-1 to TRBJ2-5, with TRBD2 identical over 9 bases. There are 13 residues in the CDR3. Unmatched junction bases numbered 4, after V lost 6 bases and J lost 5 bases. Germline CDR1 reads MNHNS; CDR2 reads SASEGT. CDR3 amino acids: CASRASGKETQYF. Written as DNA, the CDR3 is TGTGCCAGCAGGGCTAGCGGGAAGGAGACCCAGTACTTC.

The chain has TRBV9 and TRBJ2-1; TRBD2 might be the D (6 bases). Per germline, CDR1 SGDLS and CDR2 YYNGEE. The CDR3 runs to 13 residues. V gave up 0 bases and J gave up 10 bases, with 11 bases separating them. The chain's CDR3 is CASSVGSEGEQFF. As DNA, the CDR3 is TGTGCCAGCAGCGTAGGTTCGGAGGGGGAGCAGTTCTTC.

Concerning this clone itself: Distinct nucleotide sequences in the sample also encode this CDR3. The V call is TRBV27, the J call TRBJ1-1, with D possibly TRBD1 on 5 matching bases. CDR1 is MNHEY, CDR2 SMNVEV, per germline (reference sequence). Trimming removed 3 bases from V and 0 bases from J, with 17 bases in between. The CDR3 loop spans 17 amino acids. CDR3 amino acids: CASSFEPQTAMNTEAFF. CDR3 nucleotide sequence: TGTGCCAGCAGTTTCGAACCTCAGACAGCCATGAACACTGAAGCTTTCTTT.

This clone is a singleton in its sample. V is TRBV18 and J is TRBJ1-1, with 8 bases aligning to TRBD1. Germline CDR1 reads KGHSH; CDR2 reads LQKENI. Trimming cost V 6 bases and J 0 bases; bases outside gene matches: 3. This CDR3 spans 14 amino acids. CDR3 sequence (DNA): TGTGCCAGCTCGATGGACAGGGTGAACACTGAAGCTTTCTTT. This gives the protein CASSMDRVNTEAFF.

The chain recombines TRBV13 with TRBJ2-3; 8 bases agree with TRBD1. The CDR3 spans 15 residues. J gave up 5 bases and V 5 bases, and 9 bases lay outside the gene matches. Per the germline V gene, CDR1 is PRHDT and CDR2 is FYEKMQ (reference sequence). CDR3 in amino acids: CASSPDGQGVDTQYF. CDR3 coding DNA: TGTGCCAGCAGCCCAGACGGACAGGGTGTAGATACGCAGTATTTT.